The rows below give T cell receptor beta chains drawn from one sample of a study of blood T cells in healthy people across ages. MiXCR, run by TCRdb on the 5' RACE reads, gives a single entry per CDR3 protein. The sample contains approximately 1,700,000 distinct CDR3 sequences, roughly two fifths of which appear only once. The specimen sequenced was blood. Receptors were obtained from a human donor in good health. Each CDR3 is given without its conserved first and last residue. Each record gives: clone size, V gene, J gene, CDR3 protein. Part of the rows lack a size; the others show once, few, many or a class for expanded clones.

few	TRBV29-1	TRBJ2-3	SVKGVTIDTQY
few	TRBV28	TRBJ1-4	ASSSDNLEKLF
few	TRBV20-1	TRBJ2-5	SARPWGRAQETQY
.	TRBV5-1	TRBJ2-7	ASSTGPSGNYEQY
.	TRBV6-6	TRBJ2-1	ASSTTGDEQF
many	TRBV4-3	TRBJ2-7	ASSQESNSYEQY
few	TRBV4-3	TRBJ2-3	ASSQDLTRQDTQY
.	TRBV20-1	TRBJ2-7	SAYRRGGGWEAQY
.	TRBV4-1	TRBJ1-1	ASSQGPPLEAF
.	TRBV5-5	TRBJ1-1	ASSLPPGGEGGTEAF
.	TRBV5-1	TRBJ2-7	ASSQTGGLDEQY
.	TRBV7-9	TRBJ2-7	ASSPLFKGFEQY
.	TRBV2	TRBJ2-3	ASATEDTQY
few	TRBV6-2/TRBV6-3	TRBJ2-3	ASSYPGPVQQY
few	TRBV6-5	TRBJ1-2	ASSPSDFYGYT
few	TRBV6-2/TRBV6-3	TRBJ1-6	ASNKGGAASSYNSPLH
.	TRBV7-2	TRBJ2-1	ASTFRGGERYNEQF
.	TRBV7-2	TRBJ2-1	ASSGRDRVEQF
few	TRBV20-1	TRBJ1-5	SAPTGGFRWNQPQH
.	TRBV7-2	TRBJ2-1	ASTLRGVSSYNEQF
.	TRBV11-1	TRBJ1-1	ASSLEQAGGTKAF
few	TRBV7-2	TRBJ2-7	ASSSQFGVYEQY
.	TRBV6-5	TRBJ2-3	ASSQTVNRRDTQY
.	TRBV5-1	TRBJ1-1	ASSLDGLGTEAF
.	TRBV7-8	TRBJ2-5	ASSLGGLGGYETQY
.	TRBV15	TRBJ1-2	ATSREYGLGVANYGYT
.	TRBV7-7	TRBJ1-2	ASSPLTDRLRGYT
few	TRBV5-6	TRBJ2-1	ASSWDTSGGENEQF
.	TRBV12-3/TRBV12-4	TRBJ1-5	ASSSDRGGQPQH
.	TRBV29-1	TRBJ2-7	SVAKTEWPYEQY
.	TRBV20-1	TRBJ2-7	SAPTGQGGVNYEQY
.	TRBV7-2	.	ASSFGGSPYNEQY